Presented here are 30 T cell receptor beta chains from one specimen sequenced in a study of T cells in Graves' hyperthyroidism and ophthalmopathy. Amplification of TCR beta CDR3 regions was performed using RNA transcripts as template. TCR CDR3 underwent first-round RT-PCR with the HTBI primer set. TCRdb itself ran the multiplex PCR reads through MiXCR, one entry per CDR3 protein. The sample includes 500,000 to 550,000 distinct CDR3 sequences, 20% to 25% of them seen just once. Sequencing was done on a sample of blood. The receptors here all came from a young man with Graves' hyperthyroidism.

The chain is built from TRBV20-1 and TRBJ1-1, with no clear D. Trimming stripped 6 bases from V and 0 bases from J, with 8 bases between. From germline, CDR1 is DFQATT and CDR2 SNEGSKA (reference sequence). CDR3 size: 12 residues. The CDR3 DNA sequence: TGCAGTGCCGACACCCTGAACACTGAAGCTTTCTTT. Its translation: CSADTLNTEAFF.

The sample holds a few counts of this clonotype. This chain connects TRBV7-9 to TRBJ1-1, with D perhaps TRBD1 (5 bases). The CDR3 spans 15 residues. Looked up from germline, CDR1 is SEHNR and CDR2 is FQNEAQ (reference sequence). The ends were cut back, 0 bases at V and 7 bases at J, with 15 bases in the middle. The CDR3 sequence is CASSLALMGPREAFF. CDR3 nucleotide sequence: TGTGCCAGCAGCTTAGCGCTAATGGGGCCCCGTGAAGCTTTCTTT.

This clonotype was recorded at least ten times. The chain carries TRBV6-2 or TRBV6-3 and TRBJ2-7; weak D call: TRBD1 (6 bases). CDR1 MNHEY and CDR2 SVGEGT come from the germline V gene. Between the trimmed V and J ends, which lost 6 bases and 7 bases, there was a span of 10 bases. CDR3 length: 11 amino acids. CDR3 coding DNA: TGTGCCAGCAGGGTCAGGGGAGAGCAGTACTTC. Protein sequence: CASRVRGEQYF.

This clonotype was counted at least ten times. CDR3 loop: CASLDTGSQYF. CDR3 nucleotide sequence: TGTGCCAGCCTGGATACCGGGTCCCAGTACTTC. The chain uses TRBV2 and TRBJ2-5; D is unresolved. Per the germline V gene, CDR1 is SNHLY and CDR2 is FYNNEI. V lost 8 bases and J lost 9, with 13 bases in between. This CDR3 contains 11 residues.

For the CDR3, the DNA is TGTGCCAGCAGCCCGCCGGGGTATAGCAATCAGCCCCAGCATTTT. Translation: CASSPPGYSNQPQHF. The chain joins TRBV5-8 to TRBJ1-5; D call uncertain. V was pared by 4 bases and J by 0 bases, with 11 bases between. This CDR3 contains 15 residues. The germline V gene has CDR1 SGHTS and CDR2 YDEGEE.

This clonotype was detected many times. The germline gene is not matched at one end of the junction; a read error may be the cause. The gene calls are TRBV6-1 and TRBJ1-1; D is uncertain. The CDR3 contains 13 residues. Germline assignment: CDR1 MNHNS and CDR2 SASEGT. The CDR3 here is CASSALKNAEAFF. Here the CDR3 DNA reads TGTGCCAGCAGTGCTTTGAAGAACGCTGAAGCTTTCTTT.

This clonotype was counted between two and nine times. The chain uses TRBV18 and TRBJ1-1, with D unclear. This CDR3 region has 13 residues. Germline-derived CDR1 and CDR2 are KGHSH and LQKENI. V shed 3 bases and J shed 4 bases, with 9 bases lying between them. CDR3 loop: CASSPWEGTEAFF. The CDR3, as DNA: TGTGCCAGCTCACCGTGGGAAGGCACTGAAGCTTTCTTT. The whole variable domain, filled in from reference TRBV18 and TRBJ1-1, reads NAGVMQNPRHLVRRRGQEARLRCSPMKGHSHVYWYRQLPEEGLKFMVYLQKENIIDESGMPKERFSAEFPKEGPSILRIQQVVRGDSAAYFCASSPWEGTEAFFGQGTRLTVV.

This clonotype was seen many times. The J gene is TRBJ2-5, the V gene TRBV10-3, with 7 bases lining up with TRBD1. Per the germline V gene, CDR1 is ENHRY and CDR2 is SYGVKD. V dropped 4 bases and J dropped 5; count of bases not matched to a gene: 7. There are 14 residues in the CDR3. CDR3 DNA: TGTGCCATCAGTGGAGAAGGGGGCCGTGAGACCCAGTACTTC. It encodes CAISGEGGRETQYF.

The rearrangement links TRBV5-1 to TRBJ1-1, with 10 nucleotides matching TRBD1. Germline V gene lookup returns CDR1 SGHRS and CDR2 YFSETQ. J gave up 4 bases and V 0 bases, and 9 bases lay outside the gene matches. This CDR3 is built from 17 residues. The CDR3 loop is CASSLATGQGSFTEAFF. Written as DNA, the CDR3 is TGCGCCAGCAGCTTGGCCACGGGACAGGGGAGTTTCACTGAAGCTTTCTTT.

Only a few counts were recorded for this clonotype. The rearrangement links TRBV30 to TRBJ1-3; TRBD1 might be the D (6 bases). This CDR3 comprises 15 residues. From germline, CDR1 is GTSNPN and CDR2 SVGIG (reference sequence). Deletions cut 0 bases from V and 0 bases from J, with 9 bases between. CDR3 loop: CAWSVGGFSGNTIYF. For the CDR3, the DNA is TGTGCCTGGAGTGTAGGGGGTTTCTCTGGAAACACCATATATTTT.

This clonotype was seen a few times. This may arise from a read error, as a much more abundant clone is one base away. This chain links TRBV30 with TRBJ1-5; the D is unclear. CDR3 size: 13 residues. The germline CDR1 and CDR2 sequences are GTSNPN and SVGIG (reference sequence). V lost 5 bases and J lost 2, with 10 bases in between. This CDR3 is CAWSSGGNQPQHF. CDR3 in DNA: TGTGCCTGGTCCTCGGGTGGCAATCAGCCCCAGCATTTT.

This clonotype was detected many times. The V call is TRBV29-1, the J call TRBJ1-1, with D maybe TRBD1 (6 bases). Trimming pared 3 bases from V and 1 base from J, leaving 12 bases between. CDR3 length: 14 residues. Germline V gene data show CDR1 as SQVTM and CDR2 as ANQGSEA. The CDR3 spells CSVERGVANTEAFF. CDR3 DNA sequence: TGCAGCGTTGAGAGGGGGGTCGCGAACACTGAAGCTTTCTTT.

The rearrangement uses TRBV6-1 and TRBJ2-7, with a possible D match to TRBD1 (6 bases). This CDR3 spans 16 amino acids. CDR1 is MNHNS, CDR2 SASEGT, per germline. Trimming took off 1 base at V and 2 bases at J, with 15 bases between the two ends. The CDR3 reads CASSEDRVWETYEQYF. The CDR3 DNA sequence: TGTGCCAGCAGTGAAGACAGGGTTTGGGAAACCTACGAGCAGTACTTC.

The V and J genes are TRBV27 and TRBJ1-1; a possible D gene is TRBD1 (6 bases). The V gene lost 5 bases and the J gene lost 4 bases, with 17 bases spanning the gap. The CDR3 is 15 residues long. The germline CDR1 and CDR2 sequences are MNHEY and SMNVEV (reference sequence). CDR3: CASSRGVGASTEAFF. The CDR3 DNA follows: TGTGCCAGCAGTCGCGGTGTGGGGGCTAGCACTGAAGCTTTCTTT.

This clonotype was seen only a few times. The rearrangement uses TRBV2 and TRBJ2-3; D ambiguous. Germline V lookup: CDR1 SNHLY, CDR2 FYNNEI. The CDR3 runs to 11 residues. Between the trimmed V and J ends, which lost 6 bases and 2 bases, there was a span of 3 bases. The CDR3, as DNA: TGTGCCAGCAGGAACACAGATACGCAGTATTTT. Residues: CASRNTDTQYF.

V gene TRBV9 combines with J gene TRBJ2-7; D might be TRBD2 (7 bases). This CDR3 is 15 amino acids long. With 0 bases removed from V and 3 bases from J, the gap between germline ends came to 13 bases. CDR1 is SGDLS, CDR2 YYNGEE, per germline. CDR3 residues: CASSVEGGHVYEQYF. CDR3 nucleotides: TGTGCCAGCAGCGTAGAGGGGGGGCATGTCTACGAGCAGTACTTC.

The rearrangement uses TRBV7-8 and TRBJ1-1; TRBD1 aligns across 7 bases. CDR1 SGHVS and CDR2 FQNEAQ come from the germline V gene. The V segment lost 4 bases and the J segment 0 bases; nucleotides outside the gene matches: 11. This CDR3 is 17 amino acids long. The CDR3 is CASSSNRGLLMNTEAFF. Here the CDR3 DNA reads TGTGCCAGCAGCTCCAACAGGGGACTTCTCATGAACACTGAAGCTTTCTTT.

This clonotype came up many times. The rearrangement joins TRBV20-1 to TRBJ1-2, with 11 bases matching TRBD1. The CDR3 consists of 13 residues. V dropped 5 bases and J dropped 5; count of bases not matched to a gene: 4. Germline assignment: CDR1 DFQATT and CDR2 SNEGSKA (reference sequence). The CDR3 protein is CSAPDRGLYGYTF. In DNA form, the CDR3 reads TGCAGTGCTCCGGACAGGGGGCTGTATGGCTACACCTTC.

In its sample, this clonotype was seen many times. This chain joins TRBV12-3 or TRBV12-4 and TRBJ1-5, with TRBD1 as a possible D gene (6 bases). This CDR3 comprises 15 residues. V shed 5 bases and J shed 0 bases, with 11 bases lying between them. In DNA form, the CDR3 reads TGTGCCAGCAGTCTGCAGGGGAATAGCAATCAGCCCCAGCATTTT. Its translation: CASSLQGNSNQPQHF.

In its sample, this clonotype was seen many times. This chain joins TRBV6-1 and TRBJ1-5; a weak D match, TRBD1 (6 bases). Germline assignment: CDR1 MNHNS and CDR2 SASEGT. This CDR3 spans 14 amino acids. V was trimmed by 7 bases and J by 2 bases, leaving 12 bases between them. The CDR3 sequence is CASTRGGGNQPQHF. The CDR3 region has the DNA TGTGCCAGCACCAGGGGAGGGGGCAATCAGCCCCAGCATTTT.

CDR3: CASSPGLYKETQYF. In DNA form, the CDR3 reads TGTGCCAGCAGCCCCGGACTGTATAAAGAGACCCAGTACTTC. The chain has TRBV3-1 and TRBJ2-5; D may be TRBD2 (5 bases). This CDR3 has 14 residues. V was clipped by 4 bases and J by 3 bases, with 12 bases between them. The germline CDR1 and CDR2 sequences are LGHDT and YNNKEL (reference sequence).

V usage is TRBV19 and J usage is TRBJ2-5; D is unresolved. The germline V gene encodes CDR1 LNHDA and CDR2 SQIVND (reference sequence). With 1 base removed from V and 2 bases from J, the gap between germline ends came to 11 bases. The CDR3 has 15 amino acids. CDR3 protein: CASSIGLGGQETQYF. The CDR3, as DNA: TGTGCCAGTAGTATAGGGCTCGGCGGACAAGAGACCCAGTACTTC.

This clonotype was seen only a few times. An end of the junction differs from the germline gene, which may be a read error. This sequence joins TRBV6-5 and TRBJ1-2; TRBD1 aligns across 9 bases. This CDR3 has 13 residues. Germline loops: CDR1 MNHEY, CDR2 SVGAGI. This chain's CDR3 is CASSWDRVDGYTF. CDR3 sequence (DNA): TGTGCCAGCAGTTGGGACAGGGTGGATGGCTATACCTTC.

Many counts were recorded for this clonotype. Here the CDR3 reads CSARGTAGNTIYF. The CDR3 DNA sequence: TGCAGTGCTAGGGGGACAGCCGGAAACACCATATATTTT. The chain recombines TRBV20-1 with TRBJ1-3, with TRBD1 identical over 7 bases. The CDR3 has 13 amino acids. V lost 3 bases and J lost 4; bases outside the gene matches: 3. CDR1 and CDR2 from the germline V gene are DFQATT and SNEGSKA (reference sequence).

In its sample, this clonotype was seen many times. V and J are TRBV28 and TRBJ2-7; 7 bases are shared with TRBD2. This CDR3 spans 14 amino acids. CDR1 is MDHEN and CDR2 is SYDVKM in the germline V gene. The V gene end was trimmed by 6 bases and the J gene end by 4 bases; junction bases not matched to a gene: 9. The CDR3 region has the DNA TGTGCCAGCAGCCCACTGTGGGGAGGGTACGAGCAGTACTTC. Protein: CASSPLWGGYEQYF.

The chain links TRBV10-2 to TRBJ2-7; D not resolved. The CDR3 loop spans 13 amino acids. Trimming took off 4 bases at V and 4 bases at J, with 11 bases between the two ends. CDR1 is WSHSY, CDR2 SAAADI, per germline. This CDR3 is CASSAGAGYEQYF. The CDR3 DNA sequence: TGCGCCAGCAGTGCTGGTGCTGGATACGAGCAGTACTTC.

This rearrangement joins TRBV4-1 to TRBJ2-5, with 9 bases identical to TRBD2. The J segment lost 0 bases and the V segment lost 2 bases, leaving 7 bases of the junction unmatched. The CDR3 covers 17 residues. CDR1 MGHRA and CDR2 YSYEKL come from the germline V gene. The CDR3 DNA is TGCGCCAGCAGCCAACAACAGGCGGGGGGGTACCAAGAGACCCAGTACTTC. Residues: CASSQQQAGGYQETQYF.

The CDR3 here is CASSQDRTDMNTEAFF. CDR3 sequence (DNA): TGTGCCAGCAGCCAAGACCGGACAGACATGAACACTGAAGCTTTCTTT. The V and J genes are TRBV3-1 and TRBJ1-1, with D possibly TRBD1 on 6 matching bases. In germline, CDR1 is LGHDT, CDR2 YNNKEL (reference sequence). The CDR3 runs to 16 residues. V lost 0 bases, J lost 0 bases, and 11 bases lay in between.

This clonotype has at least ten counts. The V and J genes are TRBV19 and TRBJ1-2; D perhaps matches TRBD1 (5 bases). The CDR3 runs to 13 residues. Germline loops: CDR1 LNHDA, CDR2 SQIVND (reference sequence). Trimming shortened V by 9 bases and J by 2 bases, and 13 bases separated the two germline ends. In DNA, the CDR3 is TGTGCCAGCCGAATCACAGGCAACTATGGCTACACCTTC. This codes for CASRITGNYGYTF.

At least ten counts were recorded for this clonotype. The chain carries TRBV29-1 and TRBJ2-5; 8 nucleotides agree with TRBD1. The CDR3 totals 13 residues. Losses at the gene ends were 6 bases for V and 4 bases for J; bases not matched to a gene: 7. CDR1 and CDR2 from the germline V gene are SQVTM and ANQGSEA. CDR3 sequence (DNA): TGCAGCGTCGTAGTGACAGGGGTAGAGACCCAGTACTTC. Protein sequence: CSVVVTGVETQYF.